Shown below are 11 T cell receptor beta chains from a single sample sequenced in a study of Graves' ophthalmopathy and Graves' hyperthyroidism listed by TCRdb under 2018. Instrument on record: Illumina HiSeq 2000. For repertoire sequencing, the TCR beta CDR3 regions were amplified from RNA transcripts. The first round of RT-PCR was done with HTBI primers and the Qiagen OneStep RT-PCR kit, and was followed by a second round of multiplex PCR, then size selection and purification. The public reads were reanalyzed by TCRdb: fastp trimming at Q25, MiXCR alignment, in-frame beta chains only. Entries that share a CDR3 protein sequence are merged under the most common genes and DNA. In all, the sample holds about 740,000 distinct CDR3 sequences, and 40% of those were seen once. 44% of the sample is in the top ten clones. The sequenced sample was peripheral blood. The receptor source for this set is an adult man with Graves' ophthalmopathy.

Turning to this clonotype: A much more abundant neighbour one base away suggests this may be a read error. This rearrangement joins TRBV10-3 to TRBJ1-5; D is unclear. This CDR3 has 13 amino acids. Per the germline V gene, CDR1 is ENHRY and CDR2 is SYGVKD. V was pared by 10 bases and J by 6 bases, with 16 bases between. CDR3 region: CANSLKSSQPQHF. As DNA, the CDR3 is TGTGCCAACAGCCTAAAGTCTAGTCAGCCCCAGCATTTT.

Note on this clonotype: With a much larger clone just one base away, this may be a read error. This sequence joins TRBV25-1 and TRBJ2-5, with D tentatively TRBD2 (5 bases). The CDR3 length is 15 residues. The germline V gene encodes CDR1 MGHDK and CDR2 SYGVNS. The CDR3 DNA is TGTGCCATCAGTGAGTCGGGGAAAGGACCGAAGACCCAGTACTTC. Encoded protein: CAISESGKGPKTQYF. The full variable domain, rest sourced from reference TRBV25-1 and TRBJ2-5, is EADIYQTPRYLVIGTGKKITLECSQTMGHDKMYWYQQDPGMELHLIHYSYGVNSTEKGDLSSESTVSRIRTEHFPLTLESARPSHTSQYLCAISESGKGPKTQYFGPGTRLLVL.

This clonotype came up many times. This chain connects TRBV2 to TRBJ1-2; possible D gene TRBD1, 5 bases. Germline lookup yields CDR1 SNHLY and CDR2 FYNNEI. The CDR3 runs to 13 residues. V was shortened by 5 bases and J by 5 bases, with 12 bases between the two germline ends. The CDR3 bases are TGTGCCAGCAGTCAACCCGGGGGATATGGCTACACCTTC. It codes for CASSQPGGYGYTF. Full variable domain (remainder filled in from reference TRBV2 and TRBJ1-2): EPEVTQTPSHQVTQMGQEVILRCVPISNHLYFYWYRQILGQKVEFLVSFYNNEISEKSEIFDDQFSVERPDGSNFTLKIRSTKLEDSAMYFCASSQPGGYGYTFGSGTRLTVV.

There are many counts of this clonotype. The rearrangement joins TRBV19 to TRBJ1-2; 8 bases map to TRBD1. J gave up 3 bases and V 2 bases, and 2 bases lay outside the gene matches. The CDR3 loop spans 14 amino acids. CDR1 LNHDA and CDR2 SQIVND come from the germline V gene (reference sequence). The CDR3 sequence is CASSIQTGDYGYTF. The CDR3, as DNA: TGTGCCAGTAGTATACAGACAGGGGACTATGGCTACACCTTC.

Concerning this clonotype itself: This sequence may be a read error, since a much larger clone differs from it by one base. J is TRBJ1-1 and V is TRBV9; D gene unclear. Germline CDR1 SGDLS, CDR2 YYNGEE. V lost 1 base to trimming and J lost 10 bases, with 14 bases between them. The CDR3 runs 13 residues. CDR3 amino acids: CASSVQVSSVAFF. CDR3 DNA sequence: TGTGCCAGCAGCGTACAAGTATCTTCTGTAGCTTTCTTT.

In its sample, this clonotype was seen a few times. The chain uses TRBV12-3 or TRBV12-4 and TRBJ1-1; a possible D gene is TRBD1 (6 bases). V lost 5 bases to trimming and J lost 4 bases, with 14 bases between them. The CDR3 runs to 14 residues. Here the CDR3 DNA reads TGTGCCAGCAGTCCTGGGACATTAATCACTGAAGCTTTCTTT. Translating it yields CASSPGTLITEAFF.

V usage is TRBV7-3 and J usage is TRBJ1-2; 11 nucleotides align to TRBD1. The CDR3 totals 12 residues. Germline assignment: CDR1 SGHTA and CDR2 FQGTGA. Trimming removed 5 bases from V and 13 bases from J; junction bases left unmatched: 6. The DNA for the CDR3 is TGTGCCAGCAGCAATAGGGACAGGGGGAGCACCTTC. This translates into CASSNRDRGSTF.

This clonotype was detected many times. The chain recombines TRBV2 with TRBJ1-1; 7 bases match TRBD1. V dropped 11 bases and J dropped 3; count of bases not matched to a gene: 9. The CDR3 covers 13 residues. The germline V gene encodes CDR1 SNHLY and CDR2 FYNNEI. Written as DNA, the CDR3 is TGTGCCGGTCGACAGGGCCGGCACACTGAAGCTTTCTTT. It is translated as CAGRQGRHTEAFF.

The chain recombines TRBV10-3 with TRBJ2-7; 7 nucleotides agree with TRBD2. V lost 3 bases, J lost 5 bases, and 4 bases stayed unmatched. Germline V gives CDR1 ENHRY, CDR2 SYGVKD. The CDR3 runs 13 residues. CDR3 sequence (DNA): TGTGCCATCAGTGAAGCGGGGTCCGACGAGCAGTACTTC. Its translation: CAISEAGSDEQYF.

The rearrangement joins TRBV12-3 or TRBV12-4 to TRBJ1-6; tentative D call: TRBD1 (5 bases). The length of the CDR3 is 15 residues. With 3 bases removed from V and 3 bases from J, the gap between germline ends came to 9 bases. The CDR3 DNA is TGTGCCAGCAGTTTTTGGCAGGGCTATAATTCACCCCTCCACTTT. Translation gives CASSFWQGYNSPLHF.

The chain has TRBV29-1 and TRBJ2-3, with D tentatively TRBD1 (7 bases). Trimming removed 6 bases at V and 1 base at J, with 14 bases between. Germline V lookup: CDR1 SQVTM, CDR2 ANQGSEA. The CDR3 extends over 14 amino acids. The CDR3 region is CSVAQGGGTDTQYF. DNA of the CDR3: TGCAGCGTGGCTCAGGGGGGCGGCACAGATACGCAGTATTTT.